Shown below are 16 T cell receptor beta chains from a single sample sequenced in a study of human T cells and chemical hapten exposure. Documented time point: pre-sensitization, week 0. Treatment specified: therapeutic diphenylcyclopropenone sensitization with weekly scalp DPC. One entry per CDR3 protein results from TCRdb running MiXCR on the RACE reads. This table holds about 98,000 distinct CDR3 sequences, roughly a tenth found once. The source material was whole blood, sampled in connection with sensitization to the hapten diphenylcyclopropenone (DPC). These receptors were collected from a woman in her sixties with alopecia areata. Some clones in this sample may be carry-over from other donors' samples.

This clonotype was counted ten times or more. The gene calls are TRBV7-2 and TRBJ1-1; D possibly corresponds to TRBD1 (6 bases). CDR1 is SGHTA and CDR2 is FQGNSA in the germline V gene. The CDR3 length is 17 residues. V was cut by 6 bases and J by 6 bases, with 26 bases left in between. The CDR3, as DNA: TGTGCCAGCAGGGGGGCGGTACAGGGAAGGTGGTATTCTGAAGCTTTCTTT. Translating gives CASRGAVQGRWYSEAFF.

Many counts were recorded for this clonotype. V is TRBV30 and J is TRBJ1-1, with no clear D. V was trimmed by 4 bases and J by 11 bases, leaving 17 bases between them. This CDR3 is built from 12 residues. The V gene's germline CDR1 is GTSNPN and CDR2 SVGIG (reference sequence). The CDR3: CAWIRTGSPAFF. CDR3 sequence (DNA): TGTGCCTGGATCCGAACGGGGAGCCCGGCTTTCTTT. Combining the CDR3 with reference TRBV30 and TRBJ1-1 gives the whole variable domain SQTIHQWPATLVQPVGSPLSLECTVEGTSNPNLYWYRQAAGRGLQLLFYSVGIGQISSEVPQNLSASRPQDRQFILSSKKLLLSDSGFYLCAWIRTGSPAFFGQGTRLTVV.

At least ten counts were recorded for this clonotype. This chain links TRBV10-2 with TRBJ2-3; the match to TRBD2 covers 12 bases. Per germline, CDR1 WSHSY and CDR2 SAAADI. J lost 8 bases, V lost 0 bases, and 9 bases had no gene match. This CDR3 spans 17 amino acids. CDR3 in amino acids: CASSESETSGGRGTQYF. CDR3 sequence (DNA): TGCGCCAGCAGTGAGTCGGAAACTAGCGGGGGGAGAGGTACGCAGTATTTT.

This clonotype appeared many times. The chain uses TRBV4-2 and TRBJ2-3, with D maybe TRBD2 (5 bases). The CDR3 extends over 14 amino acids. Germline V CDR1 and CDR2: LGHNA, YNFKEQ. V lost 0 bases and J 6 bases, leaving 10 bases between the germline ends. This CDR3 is CASSQDQERDTQYF. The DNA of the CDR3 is TGTGCCAGCAGCCAAGATCAGGAGCGGGATACGCAGTATTTT.

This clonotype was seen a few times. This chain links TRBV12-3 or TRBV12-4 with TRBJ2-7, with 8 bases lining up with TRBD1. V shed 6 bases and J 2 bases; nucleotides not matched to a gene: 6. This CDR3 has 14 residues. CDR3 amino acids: CASRPGQGPYEQYF. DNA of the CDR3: TGTGCCAGCAGGCCAGGACAGGGACCCTACGAGCAGTACTTC.

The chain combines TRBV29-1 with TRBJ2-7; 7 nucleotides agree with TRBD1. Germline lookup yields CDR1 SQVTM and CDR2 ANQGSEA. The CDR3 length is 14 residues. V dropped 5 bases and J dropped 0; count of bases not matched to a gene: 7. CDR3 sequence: CSVRGQLGSYEQYF. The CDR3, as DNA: TGCAGCGTTAGGGGACAGTTGGGCTCCTACGAGCAGTACTTC.

CDR3 nucleotide sequence: TGTGCCAGCAGATTGGACGGAAAAGAGACCCAGTACTTC. It translates to CASRLDGKETQYF. The chain uses TRBV6-1 and TRBJ2-5; unclear D gene. V was shortened by 6 bases and J by 3 bases, with 11 bases between the two germline ends. The germline gives CDR1 MNHNS, CDR2 SASEGT. This CDR3 region has 13 residues.

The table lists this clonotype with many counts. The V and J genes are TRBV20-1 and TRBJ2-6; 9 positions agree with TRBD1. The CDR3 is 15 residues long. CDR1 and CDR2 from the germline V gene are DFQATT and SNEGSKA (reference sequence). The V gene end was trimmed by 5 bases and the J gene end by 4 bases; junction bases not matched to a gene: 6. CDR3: CSAQQGAVGANVLTF. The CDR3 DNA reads TGCAGTGCTCAACAGGGGGCTGTAGGGGCCAACGTCCTGACTTTC.

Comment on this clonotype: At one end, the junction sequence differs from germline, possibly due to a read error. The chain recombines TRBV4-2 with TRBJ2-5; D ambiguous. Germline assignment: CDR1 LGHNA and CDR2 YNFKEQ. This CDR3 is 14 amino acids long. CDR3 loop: CVSSHDPGQETQYF. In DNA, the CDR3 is TGTGTCAGCAGCCACGATCCAGGTCAAGAGACCCAGTACTTC.

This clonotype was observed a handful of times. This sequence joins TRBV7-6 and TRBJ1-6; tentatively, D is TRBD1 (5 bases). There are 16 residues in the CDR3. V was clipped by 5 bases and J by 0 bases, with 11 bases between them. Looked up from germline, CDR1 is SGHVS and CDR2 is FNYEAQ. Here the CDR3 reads CASSPGSSSYNSPLHF. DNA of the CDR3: TGTGCCAGCAGCCCAGGGTCTAGCTCCTATAATTCACCCCTCCACTTT.

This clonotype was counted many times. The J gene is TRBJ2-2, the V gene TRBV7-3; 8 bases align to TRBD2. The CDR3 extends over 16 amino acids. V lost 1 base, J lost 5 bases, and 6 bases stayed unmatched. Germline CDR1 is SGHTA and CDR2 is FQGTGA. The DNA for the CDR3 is TGTGCCAGCAGCTTAATGCCAGCGGGGGTGACCGGGGAGCTGTTTTTT. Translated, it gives CASSLMPAGVTGELFF.

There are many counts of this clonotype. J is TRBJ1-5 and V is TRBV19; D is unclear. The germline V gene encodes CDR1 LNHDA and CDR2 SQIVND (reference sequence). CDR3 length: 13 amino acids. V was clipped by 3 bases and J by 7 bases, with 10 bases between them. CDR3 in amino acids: CASSMDEGQPQHF. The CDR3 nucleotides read TGTGCCAGTAGTATGGACGAAGGGCAGCCCCAGCATTTT. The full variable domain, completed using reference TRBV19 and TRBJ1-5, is DGGITQSPKYLFRKEGQNVTLSCEQNLNHDAMYWYRQDPGQGLRLIYYSQIVNDFQKGDIAEGYSVSREKKESFPLTVTSAQKNPTAFYLCASSMDEGQPQHFGDGTRLSIL.

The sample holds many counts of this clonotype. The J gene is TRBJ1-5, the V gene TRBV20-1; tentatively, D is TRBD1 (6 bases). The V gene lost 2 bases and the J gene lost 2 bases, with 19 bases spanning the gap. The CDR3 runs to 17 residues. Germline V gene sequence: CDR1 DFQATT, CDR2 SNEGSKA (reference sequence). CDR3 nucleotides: TGCAGTGCTAGATTTTATGCGGGGGGCGGCGGCAATCAGCCCCAGCATTTT. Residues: CSARFYAGGGGNQPQHF.

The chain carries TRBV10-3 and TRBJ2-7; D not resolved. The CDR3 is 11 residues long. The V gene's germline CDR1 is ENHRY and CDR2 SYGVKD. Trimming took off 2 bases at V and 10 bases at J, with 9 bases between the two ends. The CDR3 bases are TGTGCCATCAGTGAGGGCGGCGTTCAGTACTTC. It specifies CAISEGGVQYF.

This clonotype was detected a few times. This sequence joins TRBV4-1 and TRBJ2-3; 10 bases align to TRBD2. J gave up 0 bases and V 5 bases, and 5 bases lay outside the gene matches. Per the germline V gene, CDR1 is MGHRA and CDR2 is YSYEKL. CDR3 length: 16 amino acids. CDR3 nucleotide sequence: TGCGCCAGCAGCAGACTAGCGGGTATGAGCACAGATACGCAGTATTTT. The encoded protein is CASSRLAGMSTDTQYF.

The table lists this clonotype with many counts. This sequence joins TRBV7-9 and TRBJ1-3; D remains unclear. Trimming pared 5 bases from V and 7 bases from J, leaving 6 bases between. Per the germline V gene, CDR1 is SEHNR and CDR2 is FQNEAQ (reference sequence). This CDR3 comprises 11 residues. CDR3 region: CASSPQNTIYF. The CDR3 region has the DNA TGTGCCAGCAGCCCCCAGAACACCATATATTTT.